This is a list of T cell receptor beta chains from one sample in a study of technical replicates of blood from a handful of donors. Libraries were prepared by immunoSEQ multiplex PCR; TCRdb keeps only in-frame clonotypes and omits some of them. The sample carries some 62,000 clones, approximately 86% recorded once. The sample taken for sequencing was PBMCs. Every receptor here comes from a human donor in good health. Some clones in this sample may be carry-over from other donors' samples. Both conserved end residues are part of each CDR3. A D gene is named only where the DNA matches it firmly. The listing skips clone size in some rows; elsewhere it reads once, few, many or a size class.

CDR3 length,J gene,D gene,V gene,clone size,CDR3 DNA,CDR3 protein
13,TRBJ2-5,-,TRBV19,-,TGTGCCAGTAGTTCAGGGGACCAAGAGACCCAGTACTTC,CASSSGDQETQYF
14,TRBJ1-2,TRBD1,TRBV10-3,-,TGTGCCTCGCGGACAGGGCCGTCTAACTATGGCTACACCTTC,CASRTGPSNYGYTF
15,TRBJ1-2,-,TRBV7-2,-,TGTGCCAGCAGCCCCCTGGCAGGGTGGGACTATGGCTACACCTTC,CASSPLAGWDYGYTF
15,TRBJ2-1,-,TRBV19,-,TGTGCCAGTAGTATGGGGCATTCCCCCTACAATGAGCAGTTCTTC,CASSMGHSPYNEQFF
15,TRBJ2-1,-,TRBV18,-,TGTGCCAGCTCACCAGGGCCAGAACTCTACAATGAGCAGTTCTTC,CASSPGPELYNEQFF
15,TRBJ2-5,-,TRBV9,-,TGTGCCAGTAACACAGGGAACCAGTACCAAGAGACCCAGTACTTC,CASNTGNQYQETQYF
16,TRBJ2-5,TRBD2,TRBV4-1,once,TGCGCCAGCAGCCAAGAGTGGCTAGCGGGGCAAGAGACCCAGTACTTC,CASSQEWLAGQETQYF
15,TRBJ1-1,TRBD1,TRBV7-2,-,TGTGCCAGCAGCTGGGACAGGGTGGGGAACACTGAAGCTTTCTTT,CASSWDRVGNTEAFF
14,TRBJ1-4,-,TRBV5-1,-,TGCGCCAGCAGCTTGACTGGGTCGGGAGAAAAACTGTTTTTT,CASSLTGSGEKLFF
15,TRBJ1-6,-,TRBV6-6,-,TGTGCCACGAGGGACTCCAGCTCCTATAATTCACCCCTCCACTTT,CATRDSSSYNSPLHF
15,TRBJ1-2,-,TRBV10-3,-,TGTGCCATCAGGGCGGACAGAGCTTGGGGCTATGGCTACACCTTC,CAIRADRAWGYGYTF
15,TRBJ2-1,TRBD2,TRBV9,-,TGTGCCAGCAGCGTAGGGACTAGCGGGTTCTATGAGCAGTTCTTC,CASSVGTSGFYEQFF
12,TRBJ1-2,-,TRBV18,-,TGTGCCAGCTCACCGGTGGGAGATGGCTACACCTTC,CASSPVGDGYTF
14,TRBJ2-5,TRBD2,TRBV4-3,-,TGCGCCAGCAGCCAAGGGACTAGCAGCGAGACCCAGTACTTC,CASSQGTSSETQYF